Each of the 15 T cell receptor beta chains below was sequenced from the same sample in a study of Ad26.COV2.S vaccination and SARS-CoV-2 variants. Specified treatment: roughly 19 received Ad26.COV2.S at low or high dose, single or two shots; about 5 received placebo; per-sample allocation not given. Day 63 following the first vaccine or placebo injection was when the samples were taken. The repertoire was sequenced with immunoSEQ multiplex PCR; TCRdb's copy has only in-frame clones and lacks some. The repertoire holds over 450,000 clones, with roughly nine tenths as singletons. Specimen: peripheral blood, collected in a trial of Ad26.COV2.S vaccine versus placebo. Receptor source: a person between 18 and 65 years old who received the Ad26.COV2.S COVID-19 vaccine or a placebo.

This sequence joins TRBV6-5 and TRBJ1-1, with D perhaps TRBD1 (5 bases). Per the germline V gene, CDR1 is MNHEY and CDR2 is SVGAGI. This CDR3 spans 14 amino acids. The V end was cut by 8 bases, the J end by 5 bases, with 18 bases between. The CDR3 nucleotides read TGTGCCAGCGACCGCAGGGACGAAACAACTGAAGCTTTCTTT. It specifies CASDRRDETTEAFF.

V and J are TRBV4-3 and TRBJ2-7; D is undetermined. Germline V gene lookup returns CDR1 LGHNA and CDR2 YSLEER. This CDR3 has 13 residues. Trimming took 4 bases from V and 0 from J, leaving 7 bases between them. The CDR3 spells CASSRELSYEQYF. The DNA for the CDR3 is TGCGCCAGCAGCCGGGAACTCTCCTACGAGCAGTACTTC.

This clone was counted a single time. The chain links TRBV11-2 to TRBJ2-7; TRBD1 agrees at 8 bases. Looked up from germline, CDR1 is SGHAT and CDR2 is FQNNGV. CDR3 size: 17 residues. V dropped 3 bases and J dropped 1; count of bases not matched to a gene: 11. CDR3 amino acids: CASSFFPQGAVSYEQYF. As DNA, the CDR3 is TGTGCCAGCAGCTTTTTCCCTCAGGGGGCCGTTTCCTACGAGCAGTACTTC.

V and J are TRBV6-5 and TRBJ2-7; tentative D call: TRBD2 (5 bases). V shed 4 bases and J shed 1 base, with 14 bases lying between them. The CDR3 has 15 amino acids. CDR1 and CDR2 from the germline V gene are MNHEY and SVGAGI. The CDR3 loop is CASSSPGVASYEQYF. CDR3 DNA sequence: TGTGCCAGCAGTTCCCCCGGGGTGGCGTCCTACGAGCAGTACTTC.

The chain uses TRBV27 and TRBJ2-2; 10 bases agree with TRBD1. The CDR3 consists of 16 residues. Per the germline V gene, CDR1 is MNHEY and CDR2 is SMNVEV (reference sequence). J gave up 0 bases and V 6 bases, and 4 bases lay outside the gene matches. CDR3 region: CASRDRGAANTGELFF. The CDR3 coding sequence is TGTGCCAGCAGGGACAGGGGGGCCGCGAACACCGGGGAGCTGTTTTTT.

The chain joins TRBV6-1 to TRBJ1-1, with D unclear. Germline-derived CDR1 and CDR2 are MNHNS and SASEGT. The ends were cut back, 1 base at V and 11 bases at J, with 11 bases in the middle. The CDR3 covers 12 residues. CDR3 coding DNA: TGTGCCAGCAGTGAAGAGGGAGAGGCTGCTTTCTTT. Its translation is CASSEEGEAAFF.

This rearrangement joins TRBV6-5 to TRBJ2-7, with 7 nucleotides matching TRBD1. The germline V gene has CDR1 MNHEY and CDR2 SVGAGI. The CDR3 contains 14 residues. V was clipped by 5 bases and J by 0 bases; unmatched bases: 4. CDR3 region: CASSPGQISYEQYF. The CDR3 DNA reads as TGTGCCAGCAGTCCGGGACAGATCTCCTACGAGCAGTACTTC.

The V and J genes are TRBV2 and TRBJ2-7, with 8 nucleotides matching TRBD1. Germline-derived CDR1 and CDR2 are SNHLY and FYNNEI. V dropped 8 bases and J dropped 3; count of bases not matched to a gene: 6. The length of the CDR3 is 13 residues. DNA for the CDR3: TGTGCCAGCCAAATCGGACAGGGCTACGAGCAGTACTTC. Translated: CASQIGQGYEQYF.

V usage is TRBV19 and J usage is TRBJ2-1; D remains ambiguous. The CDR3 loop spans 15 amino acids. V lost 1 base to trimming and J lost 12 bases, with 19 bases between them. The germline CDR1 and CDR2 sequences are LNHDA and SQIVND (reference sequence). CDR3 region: CASSIVGQNPYGQFF. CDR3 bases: TGTGCCAGTAGTATAGTCGGCCAAAACCCGTATGGGCAGTTCTTC.

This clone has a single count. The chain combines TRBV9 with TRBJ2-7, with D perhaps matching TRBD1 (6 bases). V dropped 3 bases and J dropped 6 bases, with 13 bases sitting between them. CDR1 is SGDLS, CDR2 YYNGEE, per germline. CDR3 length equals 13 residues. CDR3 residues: CASSAFDRSEQYF. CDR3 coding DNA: TGTGCCAGCAGCGCCTTTGACAGGAGCGAGCAGTACTTC. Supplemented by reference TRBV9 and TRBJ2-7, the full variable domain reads DSGVTQTPKHLITATGQRVTLRCSPRSGDLSVYWYQQSLDQGLQFLIQYYNGEERAKGNILERFSAQQFPDLHSELNLSSLELGDSALYFCASSAFDRSEQYFGPGTRLTVT.

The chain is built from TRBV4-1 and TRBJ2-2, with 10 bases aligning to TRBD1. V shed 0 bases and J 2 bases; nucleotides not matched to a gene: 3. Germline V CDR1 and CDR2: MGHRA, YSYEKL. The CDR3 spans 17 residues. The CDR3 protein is CASSQEDRGENTGELFF. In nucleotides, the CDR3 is TGCGCCAGCAGCCAAGAGGACAGGGGGGAAAACACCGGGGAGCTGTTTTTT.

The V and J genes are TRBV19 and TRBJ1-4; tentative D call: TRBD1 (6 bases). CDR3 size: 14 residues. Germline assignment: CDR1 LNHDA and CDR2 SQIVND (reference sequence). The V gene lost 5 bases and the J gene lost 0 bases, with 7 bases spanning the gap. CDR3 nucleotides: TGTGCCAGTAGTTGGGGGCCAACTAATGAAAAACTGTTTTTT. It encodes CASSWGPTNEKLFF.

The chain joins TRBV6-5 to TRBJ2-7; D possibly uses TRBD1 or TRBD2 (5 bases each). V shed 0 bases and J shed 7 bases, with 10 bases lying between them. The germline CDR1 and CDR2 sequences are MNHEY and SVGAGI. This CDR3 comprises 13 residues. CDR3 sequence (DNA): TGTGCCAGCAGTTACTCGGGGGACCTTGAGCAGTACTTC. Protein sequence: CASSYSGDLEQYF.

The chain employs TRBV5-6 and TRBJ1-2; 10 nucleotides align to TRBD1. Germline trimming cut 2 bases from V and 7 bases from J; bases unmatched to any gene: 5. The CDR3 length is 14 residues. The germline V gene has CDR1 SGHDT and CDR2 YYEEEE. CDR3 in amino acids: CASSFMTGGSGYTF. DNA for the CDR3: TGTGCCAGCAGCTTTATGACAGGGGGCAGTGGCTACACCTTC.

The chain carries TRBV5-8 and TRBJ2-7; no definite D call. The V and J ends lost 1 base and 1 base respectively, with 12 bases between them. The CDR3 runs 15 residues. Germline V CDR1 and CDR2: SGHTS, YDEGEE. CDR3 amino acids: CASSLFPGLSYEQYF. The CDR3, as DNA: TGTGCCAGCAGCTTGTTTCCAGGTTTGTCCTACGAGCAGTACTTC.